The 17 T cell receptor beta chains below all came from one sample that was sequenced in a study of blood T cell repertoires in COVID-19. TCRdb's copy holds only in-frame clones and misses some; the assay was immunoSEQ multiplex PCR. The data contain approximately 100,000 clones, about 85% of them singletons. Sequencing input: peripheral blood. These receptors came from an older woman with active or convalescent COVID-19.

The chain combines TRBV11-3 with TRBJ2-2, with 13 bases lining up with TRBD2. Germline V CDR1 and CDR2: SGHNT, YENEEA. This CDR3 comprises 16 residues. V gave up 6 bases and J gave up 7 bases; unmatched junction bases: 8. CDR3 in DNA: TGTGCCAGCAGGGATGGACTAGCGGGAGTTGGCGGGGAGCTGTTTTTT. This sequence encodes CASRDGLAGVGGELFF.

The genes are TRBV29-1 and TRBJ1-2; D is undetermined. Germline V gene data show CDR1 as SQVTM and CDR2 as ANQGSEA. The CDR3 is 13 residues long. The V end was cut by 1 base, the J end by 8 bases, with 14 bases between. CDR3 DNA: TGCAGCGTTGAAGGGGCCGTACCTGGCGGCTACACCTTC. Its protein is CSVEGAVPGGYTF.

J is TRBJ2-7 and V is TRBV5-6; D is perhaps TRBD2 (6 bases). The V gene's germline CDR1 is SGHDT and CDR2 YYEEEE. This CDR3 region has 16 residues. Trimming took off 5 bases at V and 0 bases at J, with 18 bases between the two ends. The CDR3 DNA sequence: TGTGCCAGCAGTCCCTTGGGGGGTTCCCTCTCCTACGAGCAGTACTTC. Translating gives CASSPLGGSLSYEQYF.

V gene TRBV28 combines with J gene TRBJ1-2; D call uncertain. This CDR3 comprises 15 residues. Germline values: CDR1 MDHEN, CDR2 SYDVKM. The V and J ends lost 6 bases and 0 bases respectively, with 14 bases between them. CDR3 loop: CASSSAMRANYGYTF. The CDR3 nucleotides read TGTGCCAGCAGCTCAGCCATGCGGGCTAACTATGGCTACACCTTC.

This clone came up once. The chain couples TRBV28 to TRBJ1-1, with D maybe TRBD1 (6 bases). This CDR3 has 15 amino acids. The germline V gene has CDR1 MDHEN and CDR2 SYDVKM. The germline V and J ends were trimmed by 2 bases and 2 bases, with 12 bases remaining between them. In nucleotides, the CDR3 is TGTGCCAGCAGTTTAGGGGGCGCAGTAAACACTGAAGCTTTCTTT. The encoded protein is CASSLGGAVNTEAFF.

The sample holds a few counts of this clone. The chain uses TRBV10-3 and TRBJ2-3; 13 nucleotides agree with TRBD2. V was pared by 0 bases and J by 4 bases, with 4 bases of the junction left unmatched. CDR3 length: 17 residues. Germline V gene sequence: CDR1 ENHRY, CDR2 SYGVKD. CDR3 loop: CAISESGLAGTADTQYF. DNA for the CDR3: TGTGCCATCAGTGAGTCGGGACTAGCGGGGACGGCAGATACGCAGTATTTT.

This chain joins TRBV28 and TRBJ2-3; 9 nucleotides agree with TRBD1. CDR1 and CDR2 from the germline V gene are MDHEN and SYDVKM. V lost 4 bases and J lost 7; bases outside the gene matches: 9. The CDR3 covers 15 residues. CDR3: CASSSGTGSRNTQYF. The CDR3, as DNA: TGTGCCAGCAGTTCCGGGACAGGGTCTCGGAATACGCAGTATTTT.

The V call is TRBV9, the J call TRBJ1-1; a possible D gene is TRBD1 (5 bases). V was clipped by 0 bases and J by 3 bases, with 12 bases between them. The CDR3 is 15 amino acids. CDR1 is SGDLS, CDR2 YYNGEE, per germline. In DNA, the CDR3 is TGTGCCAGCAGCGTAGCTACCGGGGGGGACACTGAAGCTTTCTTT. It specifies CASSVATGGDTEAFF.

The chain recombines TRBV4-3 with TRBJ1-2; 10 bases match TRBD1. CDR1 LGHNA and CDR2 YSLEER come from the germline V gene. V trimming: 1 base; J trimming: 4 bases; junction bases outside the gene matches: 6. The CDR3 has 16 amino acids. CDR3 in DNA: TGCGCCAGCAGCCAAGCGACAGGGGGCCTCGGCTATGGCTACACCTTC. This translates into CASSQATGGLGYGYTF.

V gene TRBV2 combines with J gene TRBJ1-2; D perhaps matches TRBD1 (6 bases). Germline V gene data show CDR1 as SNHLY and CDR2 as FYNNEI. The V end lost 3 bases, the J end lost 5 bases, and 22 bases lay between the germline ends. CDR3 length equals 17 residues. The CDR3 nucleotides are TGTGCCAGCAGTGATGAGGATCTCGGACAGACTTCGTATGGCTACACCTTC. This encodes CASSDEDLGQTSYGYTF.

The rearrangement uses TRBV6-5 and TRBJ1-2; perhaps TRBD1 as D (6 bases). Trimming removed 7 bases at V and 4 bases at J, with 13 bases between. This CDR3 region has 13 residues. Looked up from germline, CDR1 is MNHEY and CDR2 is SVGAGI. The CDR3 spells CASIGGGTYGYTF. Written as DNA, the CDR3 is TGTGCCAGCATAGGGGGGGGAACCTATGGCTACACCTTC.

The J gene is TRBJ2-5, the V gene TRBV7-9, with D tentatively TRBD2 (6 bases). Trimming cost V 1 base and J 5 bases, with 14 bases left between them. The CDR3 length is 15 residues. Per the germline V gene, CDR1 is SEHNR and CDR2 is FQNEAQ (reference sequence). CDR3 sequence (DNA): TGTGCCAGCAGCTTAGAGGTGGGAGGAGGGGAGACCCAGTACTTC. This sequence encodes CASSLEVGGGETQYF.

The chain combines TRBV6-5 with TRBJ1-5; perhaps TRBD1 as D (5 bases). Germline V lookup: CDR1 MNHEY, CDR2 SVGAGI. The length of the CDR3 is 13 residues. V was clipped by 3 bases and J by 4 bases, with 7 bases between them. For the CDR3, the DNA is TGTGCCAGCAGTTATGCAGGGAATCAGCCCCAGCATTTT. Amino acids: CASSYAGNQPQHF.

In this sample, this clone turned up a few times. This chain joins TRBV28 and TRBJ1-5, with 10 positions matching TRBD1. The CDR3 extends over 14 amino acids. In germline, CDR1 is MDHEN, CDR2 SYDVKM. The J segment lost 6 bases and the V segment lost 5 bases, leaving 4 bases of the junction unmatched. The CDR3 DNA is TGTGCCAGCAGTACCGGGACAGGGGTTCAGCCCCAGCATTTT. Residues: CASSTGTGVQPQHF.

The chain recombines TRBV30 with TRBJ2-6; tentatively, D is TRBD2 (6 bases). The V end lost 2 bases, the J end lost 0 bases, and 8 bases lay between the germline ends. CDR1 and CDR2 from the germline V gene are GTSNPN and SVGIG (reference sequence). This CDR3 region has 15 residues. In DNA form, the CDR3 reads TGTGCCTGGAGTCTGGGAGGCTCTGGGGCCAACGTCCTGACTTTC. It specifies CAWSLGGSGANVLTF.

The rearrangement joins TRBV14 to TRBJ2-1; 9 nucleotides match TRBD2. This CDR3 spans 16 amino acids. Germline CDR1 and CDR2: SGHDN and FVKESK. The V and J ends lost 3 bases and 4 bases, in that order; junction bases with no gene match: 7. The CDR3 loop reads CASSHVAGGQYNEQFF. In DNA form, the CDR3 reads TGTGCCAGCAGCCACGTTGCGGGAGGGCAGTACAATGAGCAGTTCTTC.

This clone was seen once. CDR3 in DNA: TGTGCCAGCAGGAGGGACAGGGGACCCGGCTATGGCTACACCTTC. This encodes CASRRDRGPGYGYTF. The chain links TRBV2 to TRBJ1-2, with 10 positions matching TRBD1. The CDR3 has 15 amino acids. Germline-derived CDR1 and CDR2 are SNHLY and FYNNEI. J was trimmed by 4 bases and V by 6 bases; bases with no gene match: 8.